Sequencing of this T cell receptor (beta chain) was carried out in a study of radiotherapy plus CTLA-4 blockade in lung cancer. Findings and limits, study-wide: Clones derived from tumor TCRs expanded in blood after radiotherapy plus ipilimumab.

A remark on this clone: What it binds is not known.

TCRdb's copy holds only in-frame clones and misses some; the assay was immunoSEQ multiplex PCR. The data hold over 80,000 clones, with roughly four fifths observed a single time. The receptor was isolated from a human donor with non-small cell lung cancer who had stable disease on radiotherapy plus ipilimumab. Sequencing used peripheral blood, obtained from a patient treated with radiotherapy plus ipilimumab.

The CDR3, as DNA: TGTGCCAGCAGCAGCAATCACAATGAGCAGTTCTTC. Its protein product is CASSSNHNEQFF. This chain links TRBV7-2 with TRBJ2-1; D is undetermined. This CDR3 comprises 12 residues. V lost 5 bases, J lost 5 bases, and 7 bases lay in between. The germline V gene encodes CDR1 SGHTA and CDR2 FQGNSA.